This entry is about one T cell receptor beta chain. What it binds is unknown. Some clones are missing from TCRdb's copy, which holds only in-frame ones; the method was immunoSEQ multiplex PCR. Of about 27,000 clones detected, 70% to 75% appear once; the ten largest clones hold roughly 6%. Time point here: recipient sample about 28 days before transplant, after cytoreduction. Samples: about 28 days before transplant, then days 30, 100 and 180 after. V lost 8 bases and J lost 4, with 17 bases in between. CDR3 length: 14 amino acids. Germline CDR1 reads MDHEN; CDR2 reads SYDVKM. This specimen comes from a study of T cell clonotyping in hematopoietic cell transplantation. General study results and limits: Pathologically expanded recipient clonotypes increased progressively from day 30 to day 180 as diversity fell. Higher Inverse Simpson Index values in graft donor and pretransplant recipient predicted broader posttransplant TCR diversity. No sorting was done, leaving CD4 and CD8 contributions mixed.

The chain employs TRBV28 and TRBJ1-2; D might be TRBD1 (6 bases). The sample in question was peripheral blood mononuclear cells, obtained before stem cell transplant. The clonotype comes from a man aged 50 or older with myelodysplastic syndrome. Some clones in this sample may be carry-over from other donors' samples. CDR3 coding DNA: TGTGCCAGCTGTGCCGGGGGGGCGCTCTATGGCTACACCTTC. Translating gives CASCAGGALYGYTF.